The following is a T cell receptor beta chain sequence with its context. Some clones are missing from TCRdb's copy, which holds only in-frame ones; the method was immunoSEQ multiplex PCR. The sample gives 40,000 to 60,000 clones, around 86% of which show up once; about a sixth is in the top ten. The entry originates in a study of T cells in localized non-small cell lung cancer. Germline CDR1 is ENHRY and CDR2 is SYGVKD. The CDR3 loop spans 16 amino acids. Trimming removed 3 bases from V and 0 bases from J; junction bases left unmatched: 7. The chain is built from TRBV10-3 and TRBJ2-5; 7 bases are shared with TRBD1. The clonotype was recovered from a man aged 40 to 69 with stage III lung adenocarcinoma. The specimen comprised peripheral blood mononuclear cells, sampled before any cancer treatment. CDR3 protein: CAISDRDRTYQETQYF. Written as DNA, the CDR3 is TGTGCCATCAGTGACCGGGACAGAACGTACCAAGAGACCCAGTACTTC.